This T cell receptor (beta chain) came from a study of cytomegalovirus exposure and HLA in healthy donors. Study-level findings and limits: Reports indicate that TCR beta sequences accurately predicted the HLA-A and HLA-B alleles of most subjects.

CDR1 is SGHNT, CDR2 YENEEA, per germline. Trimming took 1 base from V and 2 from J, leaving 9 bases between them. The CDR3 consists of 14 residues. PCR primers comprised 60 Vbeta and 13 Jbeta primers. This table comes from immunoSEQ multiplex PCR, and its TCRdb copy is limited to in-frame clones, with some not included. Among fewer than 250,000 clones, roughly 80% were seen once, and the ten largest hold 1.6%. This clone was seen a few times. Its specificity is unknown. The sequenced material came from PBMCs. This sequence was found in a woman aged 18-29 years in good health and CMV-seronegative. The rearrangement links TRBV11-3 to TRBJ2-7; D unclear. CDR3 residues: CASSLASGTYEQYF. CDR3 coding DNA: TGTGCCAGCAGCTTAGCATCAGGAACCTACGAGCAGTACTTC.